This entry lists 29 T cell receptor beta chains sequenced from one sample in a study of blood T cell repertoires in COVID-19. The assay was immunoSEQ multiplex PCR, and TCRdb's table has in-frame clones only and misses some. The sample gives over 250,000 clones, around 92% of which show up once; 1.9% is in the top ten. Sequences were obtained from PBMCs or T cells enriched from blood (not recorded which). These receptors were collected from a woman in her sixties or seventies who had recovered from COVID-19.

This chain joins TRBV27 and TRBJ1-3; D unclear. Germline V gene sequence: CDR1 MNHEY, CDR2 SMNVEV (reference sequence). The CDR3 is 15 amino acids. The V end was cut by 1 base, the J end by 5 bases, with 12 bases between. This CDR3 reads CASSLYAGGRNTIYF. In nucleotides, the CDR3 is TGTGCCAGCAGTTTATACGCAGGCGGGAGAAACACCATATATTTT.

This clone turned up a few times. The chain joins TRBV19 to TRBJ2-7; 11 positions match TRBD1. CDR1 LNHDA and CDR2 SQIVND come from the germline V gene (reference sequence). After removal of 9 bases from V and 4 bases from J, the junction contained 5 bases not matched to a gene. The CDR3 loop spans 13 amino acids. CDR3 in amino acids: CASTGTGGYEQYF. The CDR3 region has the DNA TGTGCCAGCACCGGGACAGGGGGGTACGAGCAGTACTTC. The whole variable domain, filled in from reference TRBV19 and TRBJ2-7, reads DGGITQSPKYLFRKEGQNVTLSCEQNLNHDAMYWYRQDPGQGLRLIYYSQIVNDFQKGDIAEGYSVSREKKESFPLTVTSAQKNPTAFYLCASTGTGGYEQYFGPGTRLTVT.

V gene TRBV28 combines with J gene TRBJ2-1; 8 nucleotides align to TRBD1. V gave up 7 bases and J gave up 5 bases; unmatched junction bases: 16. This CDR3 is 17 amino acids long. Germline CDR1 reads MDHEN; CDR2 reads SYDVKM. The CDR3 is CASNGQGGSLQDNEQFF. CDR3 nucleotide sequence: TGTGCCAGCAATGGACAGGGCGGTTCCTTGCAGGACAATGAGCAGTTCTTC.

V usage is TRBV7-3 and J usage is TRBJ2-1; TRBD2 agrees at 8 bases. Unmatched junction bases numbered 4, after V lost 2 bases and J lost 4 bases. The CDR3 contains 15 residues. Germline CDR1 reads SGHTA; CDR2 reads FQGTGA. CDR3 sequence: CASSLGTRGYNEQFF. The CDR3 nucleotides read TGTGCCAGCAGCTTAGGGACTAGAGGATACAATGAGCAGTTCTTC.

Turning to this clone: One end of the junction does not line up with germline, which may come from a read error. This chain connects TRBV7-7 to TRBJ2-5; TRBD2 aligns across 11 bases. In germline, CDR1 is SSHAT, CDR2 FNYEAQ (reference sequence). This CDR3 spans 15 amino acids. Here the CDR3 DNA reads TGTGCTAGCAGCTTAGCAGGGACTAGCGGCGAGACCCAGTACTTC. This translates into CASSLAGTSGETQYF.

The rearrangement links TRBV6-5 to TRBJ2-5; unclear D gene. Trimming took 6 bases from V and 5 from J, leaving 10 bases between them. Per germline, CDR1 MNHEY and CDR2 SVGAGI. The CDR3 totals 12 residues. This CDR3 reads CASRDSWETQYF. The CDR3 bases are TGTGCCAGCAGGGATAGCTGGGAGACCCAGTACTTC.

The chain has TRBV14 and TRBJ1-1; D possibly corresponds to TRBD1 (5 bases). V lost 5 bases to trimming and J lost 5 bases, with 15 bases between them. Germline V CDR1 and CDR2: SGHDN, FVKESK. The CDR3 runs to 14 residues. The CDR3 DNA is TGTGCCAGCAGCATTGGGGGAGGGGCGACTGAAGCTTTCTTT. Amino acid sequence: CASSIGGGATEAFF.

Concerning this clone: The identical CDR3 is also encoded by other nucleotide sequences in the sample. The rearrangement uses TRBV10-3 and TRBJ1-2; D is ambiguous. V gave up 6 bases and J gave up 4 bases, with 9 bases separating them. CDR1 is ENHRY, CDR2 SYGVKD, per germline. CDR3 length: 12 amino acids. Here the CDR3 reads CAISPDSYGYTF. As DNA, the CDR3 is TGTGCCATCAGCCCTGACTCCTATGGCTACACCTTC.

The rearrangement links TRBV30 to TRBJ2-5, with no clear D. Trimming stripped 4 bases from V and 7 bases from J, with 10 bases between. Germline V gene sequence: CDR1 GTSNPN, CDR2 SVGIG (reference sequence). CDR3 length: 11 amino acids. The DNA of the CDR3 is TGTGCCTGGAACGGCGGCGGGACCCAGTACTTC. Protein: CAWNGGGTQYF.

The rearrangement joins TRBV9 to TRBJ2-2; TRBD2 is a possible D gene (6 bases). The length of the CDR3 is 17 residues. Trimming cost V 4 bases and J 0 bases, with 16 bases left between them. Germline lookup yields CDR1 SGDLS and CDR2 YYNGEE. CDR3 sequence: CASSILPGLANTGELFF. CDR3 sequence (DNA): TGTGCCAGCAGCATCTTACCGGGACTCGCGAACACCGGGGAGCTGTTTTTT.

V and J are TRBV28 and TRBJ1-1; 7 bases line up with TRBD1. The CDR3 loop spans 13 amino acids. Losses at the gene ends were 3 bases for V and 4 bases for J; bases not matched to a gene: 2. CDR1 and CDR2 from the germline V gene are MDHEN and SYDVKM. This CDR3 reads CASSFYRGTEAFF. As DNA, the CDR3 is TGTGCCAGCAGTTTTTACAGGGGCACTGAAGCTTTCTTT.

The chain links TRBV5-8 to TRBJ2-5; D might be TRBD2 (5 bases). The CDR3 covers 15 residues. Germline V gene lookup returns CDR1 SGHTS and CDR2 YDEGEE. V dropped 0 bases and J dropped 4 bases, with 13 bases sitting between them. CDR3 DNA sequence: TGTGCCAGCAGCTTGGGGTCAGGACTGAGAGAGACCCAGTACTTC. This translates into CASSLGSGLRETQYF.

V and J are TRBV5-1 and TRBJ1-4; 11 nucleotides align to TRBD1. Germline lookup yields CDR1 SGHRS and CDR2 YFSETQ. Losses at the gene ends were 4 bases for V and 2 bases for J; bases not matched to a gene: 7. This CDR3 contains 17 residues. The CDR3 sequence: CASSEDRGPSTNEKLFF. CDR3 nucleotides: TGCGCCAGCAGCGAGGACAGGGGGCCTTCGACTAATGAAAAACTGTTTTTT.

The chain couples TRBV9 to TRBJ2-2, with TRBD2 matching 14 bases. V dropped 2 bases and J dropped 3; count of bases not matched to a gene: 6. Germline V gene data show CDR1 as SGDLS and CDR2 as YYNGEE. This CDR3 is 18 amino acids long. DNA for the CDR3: TGTGCCAGCAGCGTGGGGCCGGGACTAGCGGGGGACACCGGGGAGCTGTTTTTT. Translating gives CASSVGPGLAGDTGELFF.

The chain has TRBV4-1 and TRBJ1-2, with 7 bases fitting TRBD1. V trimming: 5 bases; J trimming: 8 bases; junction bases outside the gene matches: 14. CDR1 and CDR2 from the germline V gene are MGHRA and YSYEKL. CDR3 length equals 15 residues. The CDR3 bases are TGCGCCAGCAGCTTGAATGACAGGGTGCAAGGGGGCTACACCTTC. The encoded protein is CASSLNDRVQGGYTF.

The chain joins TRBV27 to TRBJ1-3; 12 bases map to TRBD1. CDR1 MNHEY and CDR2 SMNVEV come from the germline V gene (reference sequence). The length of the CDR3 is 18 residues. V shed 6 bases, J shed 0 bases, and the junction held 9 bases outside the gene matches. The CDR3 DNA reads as TGTGCCAGCAGAGGGGGGACAGGGGGCCTCTACTCTGGAAACACCATATATTTT. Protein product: CASRGGTGGLYSGNTIYF.

CDR3 in amino acids: CASSPPSGSYEQYF. The CDR3 DNA reads TGTGCCAGCAGTCCTCCTAGCGGGTCTTACGAGCAGTACTTC. The chain couples TRBV28 to TRBJ2-7, with 8 bases aligning to TRBD2. Germline CDR1 reads MDHEN; CDR2 reads SYDVKM. Trimming removed 5 bases from V and 4 bases from J; junction bases left unmatched: 7. The CDR3 is 14 amino acids.

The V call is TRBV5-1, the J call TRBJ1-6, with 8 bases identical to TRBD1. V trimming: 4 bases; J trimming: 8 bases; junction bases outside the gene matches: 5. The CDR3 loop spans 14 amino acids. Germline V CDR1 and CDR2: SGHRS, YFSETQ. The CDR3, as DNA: TGCGCCAGCAGCGTGGACAGGGAATATTCACCCCTCCACTTT. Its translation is CASSVDREYSPLHF.

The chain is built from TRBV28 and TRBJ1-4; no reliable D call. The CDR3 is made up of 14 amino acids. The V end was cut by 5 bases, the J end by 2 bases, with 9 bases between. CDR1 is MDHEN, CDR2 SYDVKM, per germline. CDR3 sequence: CASSVGWTNEKLFF. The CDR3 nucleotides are TGTGCCAGCAGTGTGGGCTGGACTAATGAAAAACTGTTTTTT.

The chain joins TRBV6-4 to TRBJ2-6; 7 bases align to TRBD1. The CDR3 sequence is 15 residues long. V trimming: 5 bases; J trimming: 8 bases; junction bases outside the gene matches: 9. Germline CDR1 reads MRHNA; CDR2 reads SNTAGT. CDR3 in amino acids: CASSPGQGVSNVLTF. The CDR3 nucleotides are TGTGCCAGCAGTCCCGGGCAGGGGGTGTCCAACGTCCTGACTTTC.

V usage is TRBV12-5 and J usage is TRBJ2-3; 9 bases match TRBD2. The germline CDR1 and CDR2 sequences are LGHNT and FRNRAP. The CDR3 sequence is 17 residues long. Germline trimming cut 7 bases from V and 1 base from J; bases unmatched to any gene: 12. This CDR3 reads CASAPRVAGVGTDTQYF. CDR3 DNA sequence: TGTGCTAGTGCCCCGAGGGTAGCGGGAGTAGGCACAGATACGCAGTATTTT. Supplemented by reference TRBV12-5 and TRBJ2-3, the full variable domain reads DARVTQTPRHKVTEMGQEVTMRCQPILGHNTVFWYRQTMMQGLELLAYFRNRAPLDDSGMPKDRFSAEMPDATLATLKIQPSEPRDSAVYFCASAPRVAGVGTDTQYFGPGTRLTVL.

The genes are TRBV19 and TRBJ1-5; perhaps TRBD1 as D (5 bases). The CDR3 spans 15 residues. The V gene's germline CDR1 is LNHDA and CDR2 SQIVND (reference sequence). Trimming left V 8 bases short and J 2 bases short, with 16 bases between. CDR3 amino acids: CASHRSVQGNQPQHF. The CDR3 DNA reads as TGTGCCAGTCATAGGTCGGTACAGGGCAATCAGCCCCAGCATTTT.

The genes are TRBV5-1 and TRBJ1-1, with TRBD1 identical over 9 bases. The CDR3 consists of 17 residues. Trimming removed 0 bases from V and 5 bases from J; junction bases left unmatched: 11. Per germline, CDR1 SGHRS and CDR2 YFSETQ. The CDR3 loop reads CASSLEGQGRGWTEAFF. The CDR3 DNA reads TGCGCCAGCAGCTTGGAGGGACAGGGAAGAGGTTGGACTGAAGCTTTCTTT.

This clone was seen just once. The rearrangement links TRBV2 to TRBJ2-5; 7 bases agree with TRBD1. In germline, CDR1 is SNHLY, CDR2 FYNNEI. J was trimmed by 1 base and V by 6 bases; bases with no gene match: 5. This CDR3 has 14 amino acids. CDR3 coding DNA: TGTGCCAGCAGCGCCGACAGGGCCCAAGAGACCCAGTACTTC. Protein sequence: CASSADRAQETQYF.

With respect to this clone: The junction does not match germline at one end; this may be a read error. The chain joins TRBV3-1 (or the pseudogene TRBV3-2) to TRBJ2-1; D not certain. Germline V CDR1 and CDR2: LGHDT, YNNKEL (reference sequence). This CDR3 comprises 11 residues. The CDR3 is CASSETGEQLF. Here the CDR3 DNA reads TGTGCCAGCAGCGAGACTGGTGAGCAGCTCTTC.

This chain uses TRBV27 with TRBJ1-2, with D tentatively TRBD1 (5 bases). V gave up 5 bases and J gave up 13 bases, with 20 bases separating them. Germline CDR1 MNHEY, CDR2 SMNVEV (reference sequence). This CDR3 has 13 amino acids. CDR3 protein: CASSVRVLSRLTF. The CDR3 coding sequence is TGTGCCAGCAGTGTCAGGGTACTATCCCGTCTCACCTTC.

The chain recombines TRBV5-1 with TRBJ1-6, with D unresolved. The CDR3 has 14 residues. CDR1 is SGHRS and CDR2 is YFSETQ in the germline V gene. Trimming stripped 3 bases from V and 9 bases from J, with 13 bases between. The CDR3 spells CASSSTVLGSPLHF. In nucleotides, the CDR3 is TGCGCCAGCAGCTCAACAGTACTGGGTTCACCCCTCCACTTT.

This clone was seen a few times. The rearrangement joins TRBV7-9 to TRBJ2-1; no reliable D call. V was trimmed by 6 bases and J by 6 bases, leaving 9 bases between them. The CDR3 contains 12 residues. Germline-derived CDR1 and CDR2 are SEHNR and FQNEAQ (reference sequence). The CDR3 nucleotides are TGTGCCAGCAGTTCTATCACCAATGAGCAGTTCTTC. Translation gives CASSSITNEQFF.

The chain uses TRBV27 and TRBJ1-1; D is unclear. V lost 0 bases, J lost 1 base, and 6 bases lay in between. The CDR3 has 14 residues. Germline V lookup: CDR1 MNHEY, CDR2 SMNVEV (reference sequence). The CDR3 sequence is CASSLSGANTEAFF. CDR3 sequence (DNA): TGTGCCAGCAGTTTATCAGGAGCGAACACTGAAGCTTTCTTT.